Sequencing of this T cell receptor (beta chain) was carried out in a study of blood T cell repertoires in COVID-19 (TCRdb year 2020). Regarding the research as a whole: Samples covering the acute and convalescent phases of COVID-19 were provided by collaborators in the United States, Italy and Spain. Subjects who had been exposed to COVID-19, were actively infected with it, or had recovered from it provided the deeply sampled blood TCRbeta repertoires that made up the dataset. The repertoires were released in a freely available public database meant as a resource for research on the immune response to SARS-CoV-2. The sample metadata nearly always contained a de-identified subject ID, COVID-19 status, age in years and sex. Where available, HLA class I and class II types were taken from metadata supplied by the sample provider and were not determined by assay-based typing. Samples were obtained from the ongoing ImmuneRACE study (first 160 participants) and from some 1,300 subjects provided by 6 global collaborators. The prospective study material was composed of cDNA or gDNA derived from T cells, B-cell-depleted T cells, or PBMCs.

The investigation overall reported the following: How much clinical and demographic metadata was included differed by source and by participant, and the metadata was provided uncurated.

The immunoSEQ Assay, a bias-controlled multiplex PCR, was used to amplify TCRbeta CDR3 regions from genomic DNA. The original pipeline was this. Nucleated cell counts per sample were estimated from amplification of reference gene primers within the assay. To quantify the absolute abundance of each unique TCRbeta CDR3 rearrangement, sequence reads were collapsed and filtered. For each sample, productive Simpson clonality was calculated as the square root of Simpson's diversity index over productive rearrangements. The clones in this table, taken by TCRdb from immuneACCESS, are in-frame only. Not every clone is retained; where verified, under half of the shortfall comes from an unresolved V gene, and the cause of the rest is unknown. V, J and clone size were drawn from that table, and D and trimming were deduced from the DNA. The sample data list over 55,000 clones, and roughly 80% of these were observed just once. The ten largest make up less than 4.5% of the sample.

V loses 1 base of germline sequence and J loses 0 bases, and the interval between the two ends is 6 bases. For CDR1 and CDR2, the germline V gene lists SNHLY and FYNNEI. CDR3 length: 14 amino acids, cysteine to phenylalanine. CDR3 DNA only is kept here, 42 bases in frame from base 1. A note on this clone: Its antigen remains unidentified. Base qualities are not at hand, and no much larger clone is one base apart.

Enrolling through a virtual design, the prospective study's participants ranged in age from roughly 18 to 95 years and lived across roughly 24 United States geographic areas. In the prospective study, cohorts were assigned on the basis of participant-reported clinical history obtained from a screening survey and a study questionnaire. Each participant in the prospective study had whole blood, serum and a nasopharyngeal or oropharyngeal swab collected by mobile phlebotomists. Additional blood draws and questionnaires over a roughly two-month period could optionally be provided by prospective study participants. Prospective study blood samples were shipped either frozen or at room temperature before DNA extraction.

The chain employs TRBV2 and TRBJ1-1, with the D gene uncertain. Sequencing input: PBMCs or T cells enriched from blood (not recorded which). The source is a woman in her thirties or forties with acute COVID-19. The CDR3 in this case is CASSEGGVNTEAFF. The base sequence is TGTGCCAGCAGTGAAGGCGGAGTGAACACTGAAGCTTTCTTT.